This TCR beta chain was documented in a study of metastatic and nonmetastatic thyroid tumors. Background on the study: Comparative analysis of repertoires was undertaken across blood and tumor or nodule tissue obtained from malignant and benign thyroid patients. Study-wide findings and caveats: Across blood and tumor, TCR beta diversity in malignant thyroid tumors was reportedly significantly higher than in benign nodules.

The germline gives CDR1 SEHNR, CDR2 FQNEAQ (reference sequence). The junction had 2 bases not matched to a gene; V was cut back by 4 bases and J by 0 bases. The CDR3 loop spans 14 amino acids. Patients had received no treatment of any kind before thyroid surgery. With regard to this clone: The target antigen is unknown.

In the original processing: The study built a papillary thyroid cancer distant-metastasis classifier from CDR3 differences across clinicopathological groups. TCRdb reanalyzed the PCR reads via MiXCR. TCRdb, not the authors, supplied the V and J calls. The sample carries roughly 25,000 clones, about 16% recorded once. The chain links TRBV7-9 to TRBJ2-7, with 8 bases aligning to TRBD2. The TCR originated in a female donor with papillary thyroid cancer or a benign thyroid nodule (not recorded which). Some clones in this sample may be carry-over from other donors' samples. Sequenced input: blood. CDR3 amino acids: CASSYGTSSYEQYF. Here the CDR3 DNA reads TGTGCCAGCAGCTATGGGACTAGCTCCTACGAGCAGTACTTC.